This T cell receptor (beta chain) was sequenced for a study of blood T cell repertoires in COVID-19. Study as a whole: Collection of acute and convalescent COVID-19 samples took place in the United States, Italy and Spain.

Source study methods: The assay estimated nucleated cells by amplifying reference gene primers. Repertoires were generated with immunoSEQ multiplex PCR, while TCRdb's copy carries only in-frame clones and drops some. The DNA was the basis for D and trimming; V, J and clone size are from that table. Among about 200,000 clones listed, approximately 79% were seen once. Participants were aged about 18 to 100 years, lived in around 25 US areas, and enrolled virtually. Participants were placed into cohorts based on the clinical history they reported. Trimming left V 5 bases short and J 1 base short, with 11 bases between. CDR1 and CDR2 (germline): SEHNR, FQNEAQ (reference sequence). The CDR3 spans 14 residues.

Material: PBMCs or T cells enriched from blood (not recorded which). The origin of this receptor is a woman aged 60-70 years with acute COVID-19. The chain carries TRBV7-9 and TRBJ1-1; possibly TRBD1 for D (6 bases). CDR3 residues: CASSLTGANTEAFF. DNA of the CDR3: TGTGCCAGCAGCCTGACAGGTGCGAACACTGAAGCTTTCTTT.